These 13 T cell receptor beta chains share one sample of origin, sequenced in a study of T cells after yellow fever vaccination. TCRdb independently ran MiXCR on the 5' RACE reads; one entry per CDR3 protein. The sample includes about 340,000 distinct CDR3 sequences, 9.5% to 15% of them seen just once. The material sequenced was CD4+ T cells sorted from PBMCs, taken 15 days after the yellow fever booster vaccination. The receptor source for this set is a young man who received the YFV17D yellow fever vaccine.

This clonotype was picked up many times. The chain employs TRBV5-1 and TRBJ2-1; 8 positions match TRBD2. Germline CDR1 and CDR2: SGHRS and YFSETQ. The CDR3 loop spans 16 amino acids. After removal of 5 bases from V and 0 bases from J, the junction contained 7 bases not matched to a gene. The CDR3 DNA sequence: TGCGCCAGCAGGCCGGGGGGGGGAAGCTCCTACAATGAGCAGTTCTTC. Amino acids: CASRPGGGSSYNEQFF.

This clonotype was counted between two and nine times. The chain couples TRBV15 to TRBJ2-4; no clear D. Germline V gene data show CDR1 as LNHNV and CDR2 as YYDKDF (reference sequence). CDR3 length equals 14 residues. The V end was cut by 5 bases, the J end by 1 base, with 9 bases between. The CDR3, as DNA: TGTGCCACCAGCTCTGAGGTGGCCAAAAACATTCAGTACTTC. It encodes CATSSEVAKNIQYF.

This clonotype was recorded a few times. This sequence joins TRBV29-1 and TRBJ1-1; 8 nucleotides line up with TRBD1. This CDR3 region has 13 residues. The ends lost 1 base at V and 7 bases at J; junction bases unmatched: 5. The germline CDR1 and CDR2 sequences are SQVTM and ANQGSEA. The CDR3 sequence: CSVEVGTGLEAFF. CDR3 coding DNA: TGCAGCGTTGAAGTGGGGACAGGTCTTGAAGCTTTCTTT.

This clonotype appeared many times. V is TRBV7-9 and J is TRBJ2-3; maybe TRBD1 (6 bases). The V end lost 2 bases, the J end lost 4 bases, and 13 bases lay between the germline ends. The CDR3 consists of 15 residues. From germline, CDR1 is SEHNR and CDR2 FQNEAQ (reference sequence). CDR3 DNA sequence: TGTGCCAGCAGCTTATGGAGCAGGGGAGCAGATACGCAGTATTTT. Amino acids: CASSLWSRGADTQYF.

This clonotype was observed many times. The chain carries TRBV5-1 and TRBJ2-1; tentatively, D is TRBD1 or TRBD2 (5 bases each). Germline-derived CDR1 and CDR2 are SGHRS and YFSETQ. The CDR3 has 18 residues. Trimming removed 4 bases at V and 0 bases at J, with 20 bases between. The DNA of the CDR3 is TGCGCCAGCAGCCGCTGGAAACTAGGGGAGAGCTCCTACAATGAGCAGTTCTTC. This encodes CASSRWKLGESSYNEQFF.

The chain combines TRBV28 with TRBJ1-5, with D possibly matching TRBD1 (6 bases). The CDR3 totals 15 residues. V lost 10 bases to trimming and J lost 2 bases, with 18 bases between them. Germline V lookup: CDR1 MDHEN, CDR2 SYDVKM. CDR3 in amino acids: CATGGRSKGNQPQHF. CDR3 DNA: TGTGCCACCGGGGGCAGGTCGAAGGGCAATCAGCCCCAGCATTTT.

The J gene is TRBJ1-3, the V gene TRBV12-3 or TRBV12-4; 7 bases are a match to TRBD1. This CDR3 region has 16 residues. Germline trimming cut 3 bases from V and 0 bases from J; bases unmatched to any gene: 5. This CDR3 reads CASSFSRDSSGNTIYF. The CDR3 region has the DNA TGTGCCAGCAGTTTCAGCCGGGACAGCTCTGGAAACACCATATATTTT.

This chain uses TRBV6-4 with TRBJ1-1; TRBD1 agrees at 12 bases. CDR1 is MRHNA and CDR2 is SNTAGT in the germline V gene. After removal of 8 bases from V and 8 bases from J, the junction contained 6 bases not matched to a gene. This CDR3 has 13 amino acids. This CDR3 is CASSRDRGLEAFF. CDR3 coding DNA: TGTGCCAGCTCCCGGGACAGGGGGCTAGAAGCTTTCTTT.

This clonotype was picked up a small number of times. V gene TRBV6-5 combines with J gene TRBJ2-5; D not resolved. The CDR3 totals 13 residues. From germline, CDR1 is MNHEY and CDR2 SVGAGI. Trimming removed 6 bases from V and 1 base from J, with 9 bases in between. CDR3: CASRNSLQETQYF. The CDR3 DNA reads TGTGCCAGCAGAAACAGTCTCCAAGAGACCCAGTACTTC.

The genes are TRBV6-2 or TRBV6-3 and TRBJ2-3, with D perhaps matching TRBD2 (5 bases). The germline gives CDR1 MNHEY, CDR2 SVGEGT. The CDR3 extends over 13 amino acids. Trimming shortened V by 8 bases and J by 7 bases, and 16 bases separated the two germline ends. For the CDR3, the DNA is TGTGCCAGCCTTTACCGAGGGAGTTATACGCAGTATTTT. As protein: CASLYRGSYTQYF.

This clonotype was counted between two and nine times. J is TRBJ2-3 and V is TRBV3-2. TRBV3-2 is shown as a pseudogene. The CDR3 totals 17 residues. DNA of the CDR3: TGTGCCAGCAGCCAAGAAGTGGTTATCGGGGGCACAGATACGCAGTATTTT. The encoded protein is CASSQEVVIGGTDTQYF.

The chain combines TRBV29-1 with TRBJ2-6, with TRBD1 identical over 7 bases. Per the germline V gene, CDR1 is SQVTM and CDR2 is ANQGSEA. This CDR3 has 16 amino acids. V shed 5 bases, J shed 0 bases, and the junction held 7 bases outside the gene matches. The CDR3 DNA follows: TGCAGCGTTAAGCCGGGACAGAACTCTGGGGCCAACGTCCTGACTTTC. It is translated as CSVKPGQNSGANVLTF.

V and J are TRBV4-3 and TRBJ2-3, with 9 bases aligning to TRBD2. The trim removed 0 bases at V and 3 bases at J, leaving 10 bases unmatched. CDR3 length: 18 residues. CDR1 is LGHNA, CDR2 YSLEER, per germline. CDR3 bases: TGCGCCAGCAGCCAAGAGTCGCTAGCGGGGAGTATAACAGATACGCAGTATTTT. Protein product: CASSQESLAGSITDTQYF.